This is a list of T cell receptor beta chains from one sample in a study of post-analysis software for immune sequencing data. TCRdb re-called the PCR reads with MiXCR, one entry per CDR3 protein. The sample contains 600,000 to 700,000 distinct CDR3 sequences, roughly three fifths of which appear only once. Sequencing was carried out using blood. The receptors shown here come from a girl between 2 and 10 years old with multiple sclerosis. Each CDR3 is given with its conserved first and last residue. Each record gives: J gene, V gene, D gene, clone size, CDR3 DNA, CDR3 protein. D genes are given only for firm matches. The size entry is marked missing in some rows and otherwise reads once, few, many or a size class.

TRBJ2-1	TRBV3-1	-	-	TGTGCCAGCGCCCGGGGTCCCTCCTACAATGAGCAGTTCTTC	CASARGPSYNEQFF
TRBJ1-1	TRBV5-1	-	-	TGCGCCAGCAGCCCCTCGGCCGGGACTGAAGCTTTCTTT	CASSPSAGTEAFF
TRBJ2-2	TRBV27	TRBD2	-	TGTGCCAGCAGTTTATACTGGCGGGGGGCCAACACCGGGGAGCTGTTTTTT	CASSLYWRGANTGELFF
TRBJ2-1	TRBV29-1	-	few	TGCAGCGAACGACCCGGCCCGAGATGGAATGAGCAGTTCTTC	CSERPGPRWNEQFF
TRBJ1-1	TRBV7-9	-	-	TGTGCCAGCAGTCTCGTGGGGCGAGCGACGAACACTGAAGCTTTCTTT	CASSLVGRATNTEAFF
TRBJ2-5	TRBV20-1	TRBD1	few	TGCAGTGCTAGAGATTCCTCCGGGACAGGGCTTCAGCAGTACTTC	CSARDSSGTGLQQYF
TRBJ2-7	TRBV7-2	TRBD1	few	TGTGCCAGCAGTTCCGGGACAGGGGGATTGTACGAGCAGTACTTC	CASSSGTGGLYEQYF
TRBJ1-4	TRBV5-1	-	-	TGCGCCAGCAGCTTGGCTGGGGGGACCTCTATGGTAAAACTGTTTTTT	CASSLAGGTSMVKLFF
TRBJ1-1	TRBV29-1	-	-	TGCAGCGTTGACAAACAGACCCCCCGGGCTTTCTTT	CSVDKQTPRAFF
TRBJ1-1	TRBV29-1	-	-	TGCAGCGTTGTAGGGAAGCAGGGTGGCACTGAAGCTTTCTTT	CSVVGKQGGTEAFF
TRBJ2-7	TRBV7-9	TRBD2	few	TGTGCCAGCAGCTTAGCGCTGGGACTAGCGGGAGGGCCGCACGAGCAGTACTTC	CASSLALGLAGGPHEQYF
TRBJ1-4	TRBV12-3/TRBV12-4	TRBD1	-	TGTGCCAGCAGCCGACGGGGACAGGCGGAAAAACTGTTTTTT	CASSRRGQAEKLFF
TRBJ2-1	TRBV5-1	-	-	TGCGCCAGCAGCTTCTTCCCGGGGGCGCCGTTCTTC	CASSFFPGAPFF
TRBJ2-5	TRBV25-1	-	-	TGTGCCAGCAGTGAAGGGAAACAGGGTAGTCGAGAGACCCAGTACTTC	CASSEGKQGSRETQYF
TRBJ1-5	TRBV5-1	TRBD1	few	TGCGCCAGCAGCTCCGGCACAGGGGGCGGTCAGCCCCAGCATTTT	CASSSGTGGGQPQHF
TRBJ1-2	TRBV5-1	-	few	TGCGCCAGCAGCTTGGGCCGCCGGAATGGCTACACCTTC	CASSLGRRNGYTF
TRBJ2-1	TRBV7-2	-	-	TGTGCCAGCAGCTCCCCACAGGGAGGGGATGAGCAGTTCTTC	CASSSPQGGDEQFF
TRBJ1-2	TRBV29-1	TRBD1	-	TGCAGCGTGGGGGGGGACAGCCGTTTATGGGGCTACACCTTC	CSVGGDSRLWGYTF
TRBJ2-1	TRBV12-3/TRBV12-4	TRBD2	many	TGTGCCAGCAGCCGTCTAGCGGGGGGGTATAATGAGCAGTTCTTC	CASSRLAGGYNEQFF
TRBJ2-3	TRBV7-2	TRBD2	-	TGTGCCAGCAGCTTACAGAGTGGGACTAGCATGGGGGGTACGCAGTATTTT	CASSLQSGTSMGGTQYF
TRBJ2-5	TRBV20-1	-	-	TGCAGTGCCCCGCCGGAGACACAGCAAGAGACCCAGTACTTC	CSAPPETQQETQYF
TRBJ1-5	TRBV27	-	-	TGTGCCAGCAGTCCACAGCGAAACAGCTTGAATCAGCCCCAGCATTTT	CASSPQRNSLNQPQHF
TRBJ2-5	TRBV6-2/TRBV6-3	TRBD2	-	TGTGCCAGTAAACATCTAGCGGGAGGGCCTCGGGAGCAGTACTTC	CASKHLAGGPREQYF
TRBJ2-5	TRBV5-1	TRBD1	many	TGTGCCAGCAGCTTCCGGGACAGTCAAGAGACCCAGTACTTC	CASSFRDSQETQYF
TRBJ2-7	TRBV20-1	TRBD1	-	TGCAGTGCTAGCGGTCGGGACAGGGGGCTCTATAGCTCCTACGAGCAGTACTTC	CSASGRDRGLYSSYEQYF
TRBJ2-1	TRBV6-5	-	-	TGTGCCAGCAGTTACTCAAGGGATGCCTACAATGAGCAGTTCTTC	CASSYSRDAYNEQFF
TRBJ1-1	TRBV18	-	-	TGTGCCAGCTCTCCCCAGGGGATTGGGGAAGCTTTCTTT	CASSPQGIGEAFF
TRBJ2-3	TRBV5-1	TRBD1	-	TGCGCCAGCAGCTCCCAAACAGGGGTGATAGATACGCAGTATTTT	CASSSQTGVIDTQYF
TRBJ1-4	TRBV6-6	-	few	TGTGCCAGCAGTTACTCTTCCAAAAATGAAAAACTGTTTTTT	CASSYSSKNEKLFF
TRBJ2-7	TRBV5-1	-	-	TGCGCCAGCAGCTCTCCGACTAGGGGGTGCGGGGAGCAGTACTTC	CASSSPTRGCGEQYF
TRBJ2-5	TRBV12-5	TRBD1	-	TGTGCTAGTGGCCGCAGGGGGCAAGAGACCCAGTACTTC	CASGRRGQETQYF
TRBJ2-1	TRBV12-3/TRBV12-4	-	-	TGTGCCAGCAGTTTAGGAGCTCATGAGCAGTTCTTC	CASSLGAHEQFF
TRBJ2-3	TRBV7-2	-	-	TGTGCCAGCAGCCTGGGGGCCCCCACAGATACGCAGTATTTT	CASSLGAPTDTQYF
TRBJ1-6	TRBV25-1	TRBD1	-	TGTGCCAGCAGTGCCCCAGGGGGTTCACCCCTCCACTTT	CASSAPGGSPLHF
TRBJ2-3	TRBV18	-	few	TGTGCCAGCTCACCCCTTCGGGATTACACAGATACGCAGTATTTT	CASSPLRDYTDTQYF
TRBJ2-5	TRBV7-7	TRBD1	-	TGTGCTAGCAGTGAACGGACAGGGCCCCAAGAGACCCAGTACTTC	CASSERTGPQETQYF
TRBJ2-7	TRBV12-3/TRBV12-4	-	-	TGTGCCGGGTCTAGGGTGGCGGGTCCCTTTAGCTCCTACGAGCAGTACTTC	CAGSRVAGPFSSYEQYF
TRBJ1-4	TRBV7-4	-	few	TGTGCCAGCAGCGAGGGGACGGTAAAAGGGGTTAATGAAAAACTGTTTTTT	CASSEGTVKGVNEKLFF
TRBJ1-2	TRBV28	-	few	TGTGCCAGCAGTTTACCGGGGCCCCCCCACTATGGCTACACCTTC	CASSLPGPPHYGYTF
TRBJ1-2	TRBV6-5	-	-	TGTGCCAGCAGTCCCGATGCAGGGCCCTATGGCTACACCTTC	CASSPDAGPYGYTF
TRBJ1-4	TRBV9	TRBD1	-	TGTGCCAGCAGCGTAGGGGACAGAGTTAATGAAAAACGGTTTTTT	CASSVGDRVNEKRFF
TRBJ2-7	TRBV12-3/TRBV12-4	-	-	TGTGCCAGCAGTTTTCAGGGCTGGGCCTACTACGAGCAGTACTTC	CASSFQGWAYYEQYF
TRBJ1-5	TRBV6-5	TRBD1	-	TGTGCCAGCAGTACGACAGGGATGGGGGAGCCCCAGCATTTT	CASSTTGMGEPQHF
TRBJ2-1	TRBV10-3	TRBD2	-	TGTGCCACCAAGGCGGGGGGGACTAACAATGAGCAGTTCTTC	CATKAGGTNNEQFF
TRBJ1-2	TRBV2	-	-	TGTGCCGGCGAGCCCCGTAACTATGGCTACACCTTC	CAGEPRNYGYTF
TRBJ1-2	TRBV4-1	-	-	TGCGCCAGCAGCAAAGAGTCCAGTTCGCTCGATGGCTACACCTTC	CASSKESSSLDGYTF
TRBJ2-3	TRBV6-5	TRBD1	few	TGTGCCAGCAGTTACAGAGGACAGGGTACAGATACGCAGTATTTT	CASSYRGQGTDTQYF
TRBJ2-5	TRBV6-6	TRBD1	-	TGTGCCAGCAGCCCAGGCAACAGGGGACAGGAGACCCAGTACTTC	CASSPGNRGQETQYF
TRBJ1-1	TRBV29-1	-	few	TGCAGCGTTGGCGGGGGGGAAAACACTGAAGCTTTCTTT	CSVGGGENTEAFF
TRBJ1-1	TRBV6-6	TRBD1	-	TGTGCCAGCAGTCAAGGACAGGGGGGAGCTTTCTTT	CASSQGQGGAFF
TRBJ1-2	TRBV10-3	-	-	TGTGCCATCAGTGAGTCGCGGGGTGCTCCTAACTATGGCTACACCTTC	CAISESRGAPNYGYTF